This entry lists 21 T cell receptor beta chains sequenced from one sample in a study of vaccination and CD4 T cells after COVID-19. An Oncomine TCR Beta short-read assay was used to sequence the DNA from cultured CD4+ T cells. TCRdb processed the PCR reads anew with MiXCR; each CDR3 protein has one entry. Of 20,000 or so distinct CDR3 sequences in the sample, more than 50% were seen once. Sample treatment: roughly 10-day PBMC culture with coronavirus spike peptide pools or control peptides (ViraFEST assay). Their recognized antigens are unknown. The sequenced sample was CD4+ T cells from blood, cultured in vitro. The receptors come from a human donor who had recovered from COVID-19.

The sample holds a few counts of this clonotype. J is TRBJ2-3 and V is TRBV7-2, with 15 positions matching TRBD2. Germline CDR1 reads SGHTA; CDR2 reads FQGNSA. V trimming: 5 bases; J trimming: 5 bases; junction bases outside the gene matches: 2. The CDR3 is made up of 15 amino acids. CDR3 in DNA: TGTGCCAGCAGCGGGACTAGCGGGGGGATAGATACGCAGTATTTT. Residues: CASSGTSGGIDTQYF. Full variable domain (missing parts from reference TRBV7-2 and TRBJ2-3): GAGVSQSPSNKVTEKGKDVELRCDPISGHTALYWYRQSLGQGLEFLIYFQGNSAPDKSGLPSDRFSAERTGGSVSTLTIQRTQQEDSAVYLCASSGTSGGIDTQYFGPGTRLTVL.

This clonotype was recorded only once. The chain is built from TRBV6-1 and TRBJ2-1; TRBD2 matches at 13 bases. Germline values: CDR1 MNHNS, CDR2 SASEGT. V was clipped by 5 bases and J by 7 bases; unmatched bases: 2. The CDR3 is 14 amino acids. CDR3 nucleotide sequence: TGTGCCAGCAGTACTAGCGGGGGGGGGAATGAGCAGTTCTTC. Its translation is CASSTSGGGNEQFF.

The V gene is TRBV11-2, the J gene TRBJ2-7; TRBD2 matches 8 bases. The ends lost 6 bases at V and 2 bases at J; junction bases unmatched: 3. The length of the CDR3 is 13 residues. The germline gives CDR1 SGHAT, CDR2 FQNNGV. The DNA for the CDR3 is TGTGCCAGCAGGCCTAGCGGGCCCTACGAGCAGTACTTC. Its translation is CASRPSGPYEQYF.

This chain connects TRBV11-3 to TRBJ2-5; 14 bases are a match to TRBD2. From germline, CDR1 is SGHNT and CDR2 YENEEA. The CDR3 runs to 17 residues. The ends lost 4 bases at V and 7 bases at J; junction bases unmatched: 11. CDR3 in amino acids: CASSSTGLAGEFGTQYF. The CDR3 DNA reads TGTGCCAGCAGCTCCACGGGACTAGCGGGGGAATTTGGGACCCAGTACTTC.

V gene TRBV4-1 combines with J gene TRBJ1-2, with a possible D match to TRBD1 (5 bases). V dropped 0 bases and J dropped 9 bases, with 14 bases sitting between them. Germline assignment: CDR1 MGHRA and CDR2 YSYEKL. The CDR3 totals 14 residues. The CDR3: CASSQDLGVARYTF. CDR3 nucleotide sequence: TGCGCCAGCAGCCAAGATCTGGGGGTAGCTCGCTACACCTTC.

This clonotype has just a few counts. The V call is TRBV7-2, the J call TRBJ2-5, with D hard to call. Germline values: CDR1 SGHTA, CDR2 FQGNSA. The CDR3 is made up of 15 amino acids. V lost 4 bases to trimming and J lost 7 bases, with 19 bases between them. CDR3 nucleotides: TGTGCCAGCAGCTCCCTCTCAGACGGAGCTGGGACCCAGTACTTC. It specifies CASSSLSDGAGTQYF.

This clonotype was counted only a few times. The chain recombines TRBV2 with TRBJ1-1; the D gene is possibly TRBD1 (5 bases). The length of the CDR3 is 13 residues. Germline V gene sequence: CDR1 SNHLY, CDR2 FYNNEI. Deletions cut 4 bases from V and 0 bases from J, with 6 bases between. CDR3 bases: TGTGCCAGCAGTGGACAGATGAACACTGAAGCTTTCTTT. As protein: CASSGQMNTEAFF.

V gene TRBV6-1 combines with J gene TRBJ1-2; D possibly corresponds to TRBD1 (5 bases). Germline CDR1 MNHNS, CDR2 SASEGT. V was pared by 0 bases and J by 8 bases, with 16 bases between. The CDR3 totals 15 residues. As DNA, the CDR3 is TGTGCCAGCAGTGAAGCGCGAACAGAGGGGCGCGGCTACACCTTC. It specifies CASSEARTEGRGYTF.

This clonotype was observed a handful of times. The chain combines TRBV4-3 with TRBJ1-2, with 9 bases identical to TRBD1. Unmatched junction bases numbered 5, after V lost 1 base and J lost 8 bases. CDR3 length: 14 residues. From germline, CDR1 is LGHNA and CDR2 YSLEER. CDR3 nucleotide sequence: TGCGCCAGCAGCCAAGGACAGGGGGTGGAGGGCTACACCTTC. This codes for CASSQGQGVEGYTF.

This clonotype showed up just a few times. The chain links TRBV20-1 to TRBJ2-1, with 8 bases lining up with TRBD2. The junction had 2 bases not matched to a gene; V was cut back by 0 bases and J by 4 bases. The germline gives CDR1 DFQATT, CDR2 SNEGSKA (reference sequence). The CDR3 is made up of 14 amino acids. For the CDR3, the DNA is TGCAGTGCTAGAGATGAGCGGGGGTACAATGAGCAGTTCTTC. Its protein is CSARDERGYNEQFF.

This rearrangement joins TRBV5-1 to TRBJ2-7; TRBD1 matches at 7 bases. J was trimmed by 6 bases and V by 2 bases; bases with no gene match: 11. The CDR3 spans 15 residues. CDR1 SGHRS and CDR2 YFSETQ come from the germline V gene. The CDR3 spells CASSFTTGEGLEQYF. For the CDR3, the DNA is TGCGCCAGCAGCTTTACTACAGGGGAAGGGCTCGAGCAGTACTTC.

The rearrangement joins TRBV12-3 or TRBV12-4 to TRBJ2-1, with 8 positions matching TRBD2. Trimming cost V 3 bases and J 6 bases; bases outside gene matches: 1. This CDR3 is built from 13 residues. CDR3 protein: CASSFGTSNEQFF. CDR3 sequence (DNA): TGTGCCAGCAGTTTCGGGACTAGCAATGAGCAGTTCTTC.

CDR3 coding DNA: TGTGCCAGCAGCGCCCGGATCATTACGTCGGACACTGAAGCTTTCTTT. Protein product: CASSARIITSDTEAFF. V and J are TRBV11-2 and TRBJ1-1; D unresolved. V was trimmed by 5 bases and J by 3 bases, leaving 19 bases between them. The CDR3 runs 16 residues. Germline V CDR1 and CDR2: SGHAT, FQNNGV.

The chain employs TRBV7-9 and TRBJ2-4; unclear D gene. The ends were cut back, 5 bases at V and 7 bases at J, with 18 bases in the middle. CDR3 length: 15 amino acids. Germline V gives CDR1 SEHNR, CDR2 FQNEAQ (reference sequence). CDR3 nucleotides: TGTGCCAGCAGCCCAAGATTATCTATGGGGAACATTCAGTACTTC. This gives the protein CASSPRLSMGNIQYF.

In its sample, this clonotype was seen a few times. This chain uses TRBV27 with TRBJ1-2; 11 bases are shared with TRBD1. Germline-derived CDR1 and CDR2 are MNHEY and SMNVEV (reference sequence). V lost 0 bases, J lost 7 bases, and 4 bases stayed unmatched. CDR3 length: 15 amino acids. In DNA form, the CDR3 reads TGTGCCAGCAGTTTATCTATGGACAGGGGGCTTGGCTACACCTTC. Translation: CASSLSMDRGLGYTF.

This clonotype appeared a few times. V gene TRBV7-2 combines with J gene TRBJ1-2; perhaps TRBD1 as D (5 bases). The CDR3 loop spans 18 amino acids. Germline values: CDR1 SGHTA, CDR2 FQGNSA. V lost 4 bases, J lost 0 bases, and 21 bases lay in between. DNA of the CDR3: TGTGCCAGCAGCTCCAATCCGGGGCGACAGAGAGCTAACTATGGCTACACCTTC. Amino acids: CASSSNPGRQRANYGYTF.

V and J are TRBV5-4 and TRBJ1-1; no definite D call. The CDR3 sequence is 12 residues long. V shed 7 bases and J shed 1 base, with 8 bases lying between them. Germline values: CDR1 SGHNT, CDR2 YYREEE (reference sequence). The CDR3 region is CASGDKNTEAFF. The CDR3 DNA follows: TGTGCCAGCGGGGATAAGAACACTGAAGCTTTCTTT.

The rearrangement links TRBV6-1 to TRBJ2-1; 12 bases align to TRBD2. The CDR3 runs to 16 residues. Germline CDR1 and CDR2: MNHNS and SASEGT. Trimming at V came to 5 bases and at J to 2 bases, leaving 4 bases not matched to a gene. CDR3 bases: TGTGCCAGCAGTCAGACTAGCGGGGGAACCTACAATGAGCAGTTCTTC. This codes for CASSQTSGGTYNEQFF.

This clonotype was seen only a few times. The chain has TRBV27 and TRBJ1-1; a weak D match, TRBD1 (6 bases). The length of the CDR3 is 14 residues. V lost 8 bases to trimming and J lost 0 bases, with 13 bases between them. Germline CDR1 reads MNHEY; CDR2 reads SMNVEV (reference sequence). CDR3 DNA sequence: TGTGCCAGCCATAGGGGGGGGCTGAACACTGAAGCTTTCTTT. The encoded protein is CASHRGGLNTEAFF.

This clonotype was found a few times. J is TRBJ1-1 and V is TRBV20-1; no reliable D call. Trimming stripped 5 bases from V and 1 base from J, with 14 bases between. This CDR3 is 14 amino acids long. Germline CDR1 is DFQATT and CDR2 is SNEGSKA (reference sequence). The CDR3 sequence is CSAPRRAANTEAFF. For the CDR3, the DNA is TGCAGTGCTCCCCGAAGGGCAGCGAACACTGAAGCTTTCTTT.

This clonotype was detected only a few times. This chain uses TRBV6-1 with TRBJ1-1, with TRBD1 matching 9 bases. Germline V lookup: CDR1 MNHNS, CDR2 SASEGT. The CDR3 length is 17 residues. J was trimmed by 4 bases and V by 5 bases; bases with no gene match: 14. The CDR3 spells CASSPSGTGSAATEAFF. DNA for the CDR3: TGTGCCAGCAGTCCGTCGGGGACAGGGAGCGCAGCCACTGAAGCTTTCTTT.